Listed here is a single TCR beta chain. Its specificity is not known. This specimen comes from a study of T cells expressing NK-cell markers. Study-level information: TCR beta repertoires came from sorted CD3+CD56+NKG2C+, CD3+CD56+NKG2C- and CD3+CD56-NKG2C+ T cells. Sequencing covered eight donors, seven HCMV-seropositive and one seronegative.

The CDR3 has 15 amino acids. Germline assignment: CDR1 SGHTA and CDR2 FQGNSA. A 5'RACE template switching approach incorporating UMIs was used to make TCR beta cDNA. TCRdb reprocessed the 5' RACE reads, keeping one entry per CDR3 protein, no DNA. Recorded for this sample: 450,000 to 600,000 distinct CDR3 sequences. Notes on the study in general: The contribution of dominant NKG2C+ clonotypes to CD8+ T cells in about six donors was roughly 1.0-7.0%.

This rearrangement joins TRBV7-2 to TRBJ2-7; without DNA, the TCRdb call of TRBD2 cannot be checked. The sequencing sample was made of blood T cells: a sorted CD56 or NKG2C T cell subset, CD4+ or CD8+ T cells, or bulk PBMC T cells (not recorded which). This sequence was found in a young man in good health. CDR3 region: CASSLRSGDEYEQYF.